These 24 T cell receptor beta chains were all obtained from the same sample, sequenced in a study of blood T cell repertoires in COVID-19. The data were produced by immunoSEQ multiplex PCR, yet TCRdb's version contains in-frame clones alone and is incomplete. The repertoire holds fewer than 110,000 clones, with more than 80% as singletons. The sequencing sample was made of peripheral blood. These receptors were obtained from a human donor in a cohort sampled during active COVID-19.

V and J are TRBV3-1 (or the pseudogene TRBV3-2) and TRBJ2-3; 9 nucleotides line up with TRBD2. Germline-derived CDR1 and CDR2 are LGHDT and YNNKEL (reference sequence). V dropped 4 bases and J dropped 0; count of bases not matched to a gene: 8. CDR3 length equals 17 residues. In DNA, the CDR3 is TGTGCCAGCAGCCTTCGCCCAGCGGGGGGAAGCACAGATACGCAGTATTTT. It is translated as CASSLRPAGGSTDTQYF.

J is TRBJ1-2 and V is TRBV27; TRBD1 aligns across 7 bases. With V trimmed by 6 bases and J by 8 bases, 9 bases remained unmatched. Germline V CDR1 and CDR2: MNHEY, SMNVEV (reference sequence). The CDR3 contains 13 residues. This CDR3 is CASRLDRTTGYTF. The CDR3 bases are TGTGCCAGCAGATTGGACAGGACTACAGGCTACACCTTC.

The J gene is TRBJ1-2, the V gene TRBV5-1, with D uncertain. Between the trimmed V and J ends, which lost 2 bases and 3 bases, there was a span of 17 bases. CDR1 SGHRS and CDR2 YFSETQ come from the germline V gene. This CDR3 is 16 amino acids long. CDR3 nucleotide sequence: TGCGCCAGCAGCTTTAACCAGGCAGCCGGTGACTATGGCTACACCTTC. The encoded protein is CASSFNQAAGDYGYTF.

The rearrangement links TRBV6-2 or TRBV6-3 to TRBJ2-4; D is perhaps TRBD2 (5 bases). Trimming stripped 0 bases from V and 0 bases from J, with 9 bases between. Germline V gene data show CDR1 as MNHEY and CDR2 as SVGEGT. This CDR3 is built from 16 residues. CDR3 in amino acids: CASSYSRELAKNIQYF. The CDR3 bases are TGTGCCAGCAGTTACTCGAGGGAACTAGCCAAAAACATTCAGTACTTC.

This clone has only a few counts. This sample also contains other DNA sequences that code for the same CDR3. The CDR3 loop is CASSLGRANTEAFF. CDR3 nucleotide sequence: TGTGCCAGCAGCTTAGGGAGGGCGAACACTGAAGCTTTCTTT. The chain couples TRBV7-8 to TRBJ1-1, with D uncertain. Trimming left V 1 base short and J 1 base short, with 7 bases between. Germline values: CDR1 SGHVS, CDR2 FQNEAQ. The CDR3 totals 14 residues.

The rearrangement uses TRBV5-1 and TRBJ1-3, with D unclear. V was shortened by 4 bases and J by 4 bases, with 15 bases between the two germline ends. The germline V gene encodes CDR1 SGHRS and CDR2 YFSETQ. The CDR3 spans 15 residues. CDR3 nucleotide sequence: TGCGCCAGCAGCCCTGGCCACACATCAGGAAACACCATATATTTT. This codes for CASSPGHTSGNTIYF.

The chain uses TRBV7-6 and TRBJ2-2, with 12 nucleotides matching TRBD1. This CDR3 contains 15 residues. V shed 5 bases, J shed 5 bases, and the junction held 3 bases outside the gene matches. Per the germline V gene, CDR1 is SGHVS and CDR2 is FNYEAQ. For the CDR3, the DNA is TGTGCCAGCAGCGGGGACAGGGGGCGAACCGGGGAGCTGTTTTTT. It is translated as CASSGDRGRTGELFF.

This chain joins TRBV28 and TRBJ2-7, with D possibly being TRBD2 (7 bases). The CDR3 is 15 residues long. V lost 7 bases and J 7 bases, leaving 23 bases between the germline ends. Germline loops: CDR1 MDHEN, CDR2 SYDVKM. CDR3 amino acids: CASTPGAGDVREQYF. DNA of the CDR3: TGTGCCAGCACCCCAGGGGCGGGGGACGTCCGGGAGCAGTACTTC.

For this clone: One junction end does not reproduce the germline sequence, and a read error may be involved. This chain joins TRBV19 and TRBJ1-6, with D unresolved. Germline V gene sequence: CDR1 LNHDA, CDR2 SQIVND (reference sequence). The CDR3 runs to 13 residues. Here the CDR3 reads CASSLDFNSPLHF. The DNA for the CDR3 is TGTGCCAGTAGTCTAGACTTTAATTCACCCCTCCACTTT.

V gene TRBV4-2 combines with J gene TRBJ1-6, with D tentatively TRBD1 (6 bases). V was trimmed by 0 bases and J by 7 bases, leaving 13 bases between them. Germline V gene sequence: CDR1 LGHNA, CDR2 YNFKEQ. The CDR3 extends over 16 amino acids. This CDR3 reads CASSQEGAESNSPLHF. The CDR3 DNA sequence: TGTGCCAGCAGCCAAGAGGGGGCAGAGAGCAATTCACCCCTCCACTTT.

V usage is TRBV3-1 (or the pseudogene TRBV3-2) and J usage is TRBJ2-1, with a tentative D call TRBD1 (6 bases). In germline, CDR1 is LGHDT, CDR2 YNNKEL (reference sequence). The CDR3 spans 16 residues. V dropped 4 bases and J dropped 7 bases, with 20 bases sitting between them. CDR3 sequence: CASSPTGLWGGNEQFF. The CDR3 DNA sequence: TGTGCCAGCAGCCCAACAGGGTTGTGGGGTGGAAATGAGCAGTTCTTC.

The chain employs TRBV9 and TRBJ2-5, with 9 bases aligning to TRBD1. V was pared by 0 bases and J by 2 bases, with 8 bases of the junction left unmatched. This CDR3 is built from 17 residues. Germline V gene lookup returns CDR1 SGDLS and CDR2 YYNGEE. CDR3 residues: CASSVGRRDRVQETQYF. CDR3 DNA sequence: TGTGCCAGCAGCGTAGGGAGGAGGGACAGGGTACAAGAGACCCAGTACTTC.

The CDR3 DNA follows: TGTGCCAGCAGCTTGTTAGTTCGAACCCACGAGCAGTACTTC. Protein sequence: CASSLLVRTHEQYF. The V and J genes are TRBV5-6 and TRBJ2-7, with D hard to call. CDR1 is SGHDT and CDR2 is YYEEEE in the germline V gene. CDR3 length: 14 amino acids. Between the trimmed V and J ends, which lost 1 base and 5 bases, there was a span of 13 bases.

CDR3 DNA sequence: TGTGCCAGCAGCTTACCGGGACTAGCGGGGGAGAGCTCCTACAATGAGCAGTTCTTC. It encodes CASSLPGLAGESSYNEQFF. The chain links TRBV5-4 to TRBJ2-1; TRBD2 matches 14 bases. There are 19 residues in the CDR3. CDR1 and CDR2 from the germline V gene are SGHNT and YYREEE (reference sequence). The ends lost 2 bases at V and 0 bases at J; junction bases unmatched: 7.

This chain uses TRBV20-1 with TRBJ2-2, with 11 positions matching TRBD2. V shed 3 bases and J 2 bases; nucleotides not matched to a gene: 2. The germline V gene has CDR1 DFQATT and CDR2 SNEGSKA (reference sequence). This CDR3 is built from 15 residues. As DNA, the CDR3 is TGCAGTGCTAGTGGGACTAGCGGTAACACCGGGGAGCTGTTTTTT. Amino acids: CSASGTSGNTGELFF.

V gene TRBV4-2 combines with J gene TRBJ1-2; TRBD1 agrees at 10 bases. The CDR3 totals 17 residues. Germline loops: CDR1 LGHNA, CDR2 YNFKEQ. The J segment lost 0 bases and the V segment lost 0 bases, leaving 4 bases of the junction unmatched. The CDR3 DNA reads as TGTGCCAGCAGCCAAGACGGACAGGGGGGAACTAACTATGGCTACACCTTC. Encoded protein: CASSQDGQGGTNYGYTF.

The rearrangement links TRBV30 to TRBJ1-1; D ambiguous. Trimming stripped 1 base from V and 2 bases from J, with 11 bases between. This CDR3 has 14 residues. The germline V gene encodes CDR1 GTSNPN and CDR2 SVGIG (reference sequence). The DNA for the CDR3 is TGTGCCTGGAGTGCAGGCAGGAAAAACACTGAAGCTTTCTTT. The encoded protein is CAWSAGRKNTEAFF. The variable domain in full, with the rest retrieved from reference TRBV30 and TRBJ1-1, is SQTIHQWPATLVQPVGSPLSLECTVEGTSNPNLYWYRQAAGRGLQLLFYSVGIGQISSEVPQNLSASRPQDRQFILSSKKLLLSDSGFYLCAWSAGRKNTEAFFGQGTRLTVV.

V usage is TRBV2 and J usage is TRBJ2-5; TRBD2 aligns across 12 bases. The CDR3 spans 15 residues. Germline trimming cut 7 bases from V and 1 base from J; bases unmatched to any gene: 4. Looked up from germline, CDR1 is SNHLY and CDR2 is FYNNEI. Here the CDR3 DNA reads TGTGCCAGCAATAAACTAGCGGGGGGCCAAGAGACCCAGTACTTC. Translated: CASNKLAGGQETQYF.

The rearrangement joins TRBV5-1 to TRBJ1-2; a weak D match, TRBD1 (6 bases). This CDR3 has 16 amino acids. The V end lost 3 bases, the J end lost 2 bases, and 17 bases lay between the germline ends. The germline CDR1 and CDR2 sequences are SGHRS and YFSETQ. In DNA, the CDR3 is TGCGCCAGCAGCTCCCAACTCGGAGACAGGAACTATGGCTACACCTTC. This translates into CASSSQLGDRNYGYTF.

The V gene is TRBV19, the J gene TRBJ2-1; a weak D match, TRBD2 (5 bases). Germline CDR1 LNHDA, CDR2 SQIVND (reference sequence). Trimming shortened V by 10 bases and J by 6 bases, and 16 bases separated the two germline ends. This CDR3 contains 13 residues. The CDR3 DNA follows: TGTGCCACCCGGAGGAGCCCATCCAATGAGCAGTTCTTC. It is translated as CATRRSPSNEQFF.

This clone was observed a single time. The J gene is TRBJ1-1, the V gene TRBV3-1 (or the pseudogene TRBV3-2); D is uncertain. The CDR3 is 15 residues long. The V gene lost 2 bases and the J gene lost 5 bases, with 15 bases spanning the gap. From germline, CDR1 is LGHDT and CDR2 YNNKEL (reference sequence). In DNA form, the CDR3 reads TGTGCCAGCAGCCAATTACGCGGAGTTGGAACTGAAGCTTTCTTT. The encoded protein is CASSQLRGVGTEAFF.

This sequence joins TRBV19 and TRBJ1-6; D not certain. Trimming removed 3 bases from V and 6 bases from J, with 9 bases in between. Germline V gene data show CDR1 as LNHDA and CDR2 as SQIVND (reference sequence). CDR3 length: 14 amino acids. CDR3 sequence: CASSIKSSNSPLHF. CDR3 nucleotide sequence: TGTGCCAGTAGTATTAAAAGCTCTAATTCACCCCTCCACTTT.

A few counts support this clone. The CDR3 DNA reads TGTGCCAGCAGCCAAGACCGCCCGGGACTAGCGGGGGGGCATGAGCAGTTCTTC. Its translation is CASSQDRPGLAGGHEQFF. The chain links TRBV4-2 to TRBJ2-1, with TRBD2 identical over 16 bases. After removal of 0 bases from V and 8 bases from J, the junction contained 7 bases not matched to a gene. In germline, CDR1 is LGHNA, CDR2 YNFKEQ. The CDR3 totals 18 residues.

This rearrangement joins TRBV18 to TRBJ1-3, with 9 bases matching TRBD1. CDR3 length: 16 residues. CDR1 and CDR2 from the germline V gene are KGHSH and LQKENI. With 3 bases clipped from V and 6 bases from J, the junction kept 9 bases outside the gene matches. The CDR3 spells CASSPTDRGIANTIYF. CDR3 nucleotide sequence: TGTGCCAGCTCACCCACGGACAGGGGAATTGCAAACACCATATATTTT.